Listed here are 10 T cell receptor beta chains from one sample, sequenced in a study of cytomegalovirus exposure and HLA in healthy donors. Researchers ran the PCR with 60 Vbeta and 13 Jbeta primers. Here immunoSEQ multiplex PCR was the method, and the copy in TCRdb shows in-frame clones only, minus some. The sample lists 85,000 to 110,000 clones; around 65% were seen once. Sequencing used PBMCs. These TCRs come from a woman aged 50 to 65 in good health and CMV-seronegative.

This clone showed up just a few times. The gene calls are TRBV5-6 and TRBJ1-3; D not resolved. V shed 0 bases and J shed 6 bases, with 10 bases lying between them. Per the germline V gene, CDR1 is SGHDT and CDR2 is YYEEEE. The CDR3 extends over 14 amino acids. CDR3 in amino acids: CASSLVGELNTIYF. CDR3 nucleotide sequence: TGTGCCAGCAGCTTGGTCGGGGAGTTAAACACCATATATTTT.

The rearrangement uses TRBV5-1 and TRBJ2-5, with a tentative D call TRBD2 (6 bases). The J call could be wrong; TRBJ2-7 is a better fit for the DNA end. This CDR3 comprises 12 residues. The germline V gene has CDR1 SGHRS and CDR2 YFSETQ. The CDR3 reads CASSPEGREQYF. Written as DNA, the CDR3 is TGCGCCAGCAGCCCGGAGGGGCGCGAGCAGTACTTC.

The rearrangement uses TRBV19 and TRBJ2-1; possibly TRBD2 for D (5 bases). V was clipped by 3 bases and J by 12 bases, with 12 bases between them. Germline values: CDR1 LNHDA, CDR2 SQIVND (reference sequence). This CDR3 comprises 12 residues. CDR3 sequence reads: CASSIQDRGQFF. The CDR3 DNA follows: TGTGCCAGTAGTATTCAGGACCGGGGGCAGTTCTTC.

This clone came up a few times. The V and J genes are TRBV30 and TRBJ1-3; the match to TRBD1 covers 9 bases. Looked up from germline, CDR1 is GTSNPN and CDR2 is SVGIG (reference sequence). The CDR3 is 13 residues long. V lost 5 bases and J lost 2; bases outside the gene matches: 1. CDR3 DNA sequence: TGTGCCTGGGACAGGGGGGCTGGAAACACCATATATTTT. This encodes CAWDRGAGNTIYF.

This clone was seen only a few times. V gene TRBV11-2 combines with J gene TRBJ2-5; 9 nucleotides line up with TRBD2. Germline CDR1 SGHAT, CDR2 FQNNGV. Losses at the gene ends were 1 base for V and 0 bases for J; bases not matched to a gene: 0. The CDR3 is 15 residues long. In DNA, the CDR3 is TGTGCCAGCAGCTTAGGACTAGCGGACCAAGAGACCCAGTACTTC. Translation: CASSLGLADQETQYF.

V and J are TRBV5-1 and TRBJ2-1, with D perhaps TRBD2 (5 bases). Germline V gives CDR1 SGHRS, CDR2 YFSETQ. Trimming left V 4 bases short and J 4 bases short, with 15 bases between. The CDR3 is 15 amino acids. The CDR3 protein is CASSGSGETYNEQFF. In DNA form, the CDR3 reads TGCGCCAGCAGCGGCAGCGGAGAAACATACAATGAGCAGTTCTTC.

This clone came up a few times. This sequence joins TRBV6-6 and TRBJ2-3; 8 nucleotides match TRBD2. The germline gives CDR1 MNHNY, CDR2 SVGAGI (reference sequence). CDR3 size: 16 residues. The V gene end was trimmed by 6 bases and the J gene end by 0 bases; junction bases not matched to a gene: 8. DNA for the CDR3: TGTGCCAGCAGACCCACTAGCGGAGCTAGCACAGATACGCAGTATTTT. This gives the protein CASRPTSGASTDTQYF.

The chain couples TRBV10-2 to TRBJ2-3, with no clear D. This CDR3 has 13 amino acids. Germline CDR1 WSHSY, CDR2 SAAADI. The ends were cut back, 5 bases at V and 1 base at J, with 7 bases in the middle. CDR3 amino acids: CASSNSGTDTQYF. CDR3 nucleotide sequence: TGCGCCAGCAGTAATAGTGGCACAGATACGCAGTATTTT.

The CDR3 region has the DNA TGCAGCGTTCAGGGACTAGCTCGCAGTTCCTACGAGCAGTACTTC. Residues: CSVQGLARSSYEQYF. This chain uses TRBV29-1 with TRBJ2-7; 9 bases agree with TRBD2. Per germline, CDR1 SQVTM and CDR2 ANQGSEA. V lost 5 bases and J lost 1; bases outside the gene matches: 9. This CDR3 is 15 amino acids long.

In its sample, this clone was seen a few times. The chain carries TRBV2 and TRBJ2-1; 7 positions match TRBD1. The CDR3 runs 11 residues. Germline V CDR1 and CDR2: SNHLY, FYNNEI. The trim removed 6 bases at V and 10 bases at J, leaving 3 bases unmatched. Here the CDR3 DNA reads TGTGCCAGCAGGGGACAGATAGAGCAGTTCTTC. Amino acids: CASRGQIEQFF.